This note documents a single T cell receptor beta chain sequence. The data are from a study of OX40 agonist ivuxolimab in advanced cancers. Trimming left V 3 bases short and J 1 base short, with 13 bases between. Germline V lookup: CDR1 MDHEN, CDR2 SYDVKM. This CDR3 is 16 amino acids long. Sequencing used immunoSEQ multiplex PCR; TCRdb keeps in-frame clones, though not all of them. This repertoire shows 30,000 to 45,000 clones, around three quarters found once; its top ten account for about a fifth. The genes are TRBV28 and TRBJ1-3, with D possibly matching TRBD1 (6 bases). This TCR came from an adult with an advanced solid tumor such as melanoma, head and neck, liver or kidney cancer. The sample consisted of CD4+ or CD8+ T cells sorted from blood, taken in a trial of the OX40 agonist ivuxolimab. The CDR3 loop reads CASSLTLQGSGNTIYF. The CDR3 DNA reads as TGTGCCAGCAGTTTGACTCTACAGGGATCTGGAAACACCATATATTTT.